This paragraph covers one TCR beta chain sequence. PCR amplification relied on 60 Vbeta primers (plus 13 Jbeta primers). Measured with immunoSEQ multiplex PCR; TCRdb has only the in-frame clones, and not every one. The sample records roughly 180,000 clones, roughly 78% being singletons. This record belongs to a study of cytomegalovirus exposure and HLA in healthy donors. The CDR3 is 13 residues long. The germline V gene has CDR1 KGHSH and CDR2 LQKENI. V was clipped by 4 bases and J by 5 bases, with 8 bases between them. The chain carries TRBV18 and TRBJ1-4; D is uncertain. The origin of this receptor is a woman between 50 and 59 years old in good health and CMV-seropositive. The sample taken for sequencing was PBMCs. The chain's CDR3 is CASSLAGNEKLFF. CDR3 nucleotide sequence: TGTGCCAGCTCACTGGCGGGGAATGAAAAACTGTTTTTT.